A single sample gave rise to the 9 T cell receptor beta chains below, sequenced in a study of blood T cell repertoires in COVID-19. Assay: immunoSEQ multiplex PCR; the TCRdb copy retains only in-frame clones and omits some. The table lists 130,000 or so clones, approximately 84% of them singletons, with about a sixth in the top ten. The sequenced sample consisted of peripheral blood. These receptors all come from an elderly woman with acute or convalescent COVID-19.

This clone has a handful of counts. The chain has TRBV7-2 and TRBJ1-6; TRBD1 matches at 7 bases. J gave up 7 bases and V 2 bases, and 5 bases lay outside the gene matches. There are 15 residues in the CDR3. Germline loops: CDR1 SGHTA, CDR2 FQGNSA. CDR3 protein: CASSLKAGGNSPLHF. In DNA form, the CDR3 reads TGTGCCAGCAGCTTAAAGGCAGGGGGAAATTCACCCCTCCACTTT.

The V call is TRBV7-2, the J call TRBJ2-2, with D perhaps matching TRBD1 (6 bases). Germline V gene lookup returns CDR1 SGHTA and CDR2 FQGNSA. V was trimmed by 0 bases and J by 2 bases, leaving 7 bases between them. This CDR3 spans 15 amino acids. As DNA, the CDR3 is TGTGCCAGCAGCTTAGCCGGGACAAACACCGGGGAGCTGTTTTTT. It is translated as CASSLAGTNTGELFF.

The V call is TRBV3-1 (or the pseudogene TRBV3-2), the J call TRBJ2-7; 9 bases map to TRBD2. The CDR3 length is 15 residues. Trimming took 1 base from V and 3 from J; bases not matched to a gene: 4. Germline V gene lookup returns CDR1 LGHDT and CDR2 YNNKEL (reference sequence). CDR3 amino acids: CASSQAPSGVYEQYF. The CDR3 nucleotides read TGTGCCAGCAGCCAAGCCCCTAGCGGGGTCTACGAGCAGTACTTC.

This chain uses TRBV25-1 with TRBJ1-1; the match to TRBD1 covers 7 bases. The CDR3 sequence is 14 residues long. Per germline, CDR1 MGHDK and CDR2 SYGVNS. V trimming: 5 bases; J trimming: 12 bases; junction bases outside the gene matches: 15. CDR3 bases: TGTGCCAGCAGTAAAGAACCCGTGGACAGGATGACTTTCTTT. This codes for CASSKEPVDRMTFF.

The chain carries TRBV7-2 and TRBJ2-1; TRBD2 is a possible D gene (5 bases). Germline V gives CDR1 SGHTA, CDR2 FQGNSA. The CDR3 has 15 residues. V was clipped by 1 base and J by 5 bases, with 12 bases between them. The CDR3 DNA is TGTGCCAGCAGCTTAGTCAGCGGCACAAACAATGAGCAGTTCTTC. Protein product: CASSLVSGTNNEQFF.

Only a few counts were recorded for this clone. This sequence joins TRBV6-2 or TRBV6-3 and TRBJ1-1; D may be TRBD1 (6 bases). V shed 5 bases and J shed 6 bases, with 10 bases lying between them. CDR1 and CDR2 from the germline V gene are MNHEY and SVGEGT. CDR3 length equals 12 residues. The chain's CDR3 is CASSKDRAEAFF. Written as DNA, the CDR3 is TGTGCCAGCAGTAAGGACAGAGCTGAAGCTTTCTTT.

V gene TRBV5-5 combines with J gene TRBJ2-1; 9 bases are shared with TRBD2. The ends lost 0 bases at V and 4 bases at J; junction bases unmatched: 2. Germline CDR1 SGHKS, CDR2 YYEKEE (reference sequence). This CDR3 is 15 amino acids long. Written as DNA, the CDR3 is TGTGCCAGCAGCTTGGGGCGGGAGGGATACAATGAGCAGTTCTTC. It translates to CASSLGREGYNEQFF.

The rearrangement links TRBV10-3 to TRBJ2-1, with 8 bases fitting TRBD2. The CDR3 extends over 15 amino acids. V dropped 0 bases and J dropped 8; count of bases not matched to a gene: 6. Germline lookup yields CDR1 ENHRY and CDR2 SYGVKD. As DNA, the CDR3 is TGTGCCATCAGTGAGTCAGGTGGACTAGCCGATGAGCAGTTCTTC. Its translation is CAISESGGLADEQFF.

As concerns this clone: Germline is not matched at one junction end, which may reflect a read error. J is TRBJ2-3 and V is TRBV7-7, with 10 nucleotides matching TRBD2. CDR3 size: 15 residues. Germline CDR1 SSHAT, CDR2 FNYEAQ (reference sequence). CDR3 region: CASSLAGGSTDTQYF. The CDR3 region has the DNA TGTGCTAGCAGCTTAGCGGGGGGTAGCACAGATACGCAGTATTTT.